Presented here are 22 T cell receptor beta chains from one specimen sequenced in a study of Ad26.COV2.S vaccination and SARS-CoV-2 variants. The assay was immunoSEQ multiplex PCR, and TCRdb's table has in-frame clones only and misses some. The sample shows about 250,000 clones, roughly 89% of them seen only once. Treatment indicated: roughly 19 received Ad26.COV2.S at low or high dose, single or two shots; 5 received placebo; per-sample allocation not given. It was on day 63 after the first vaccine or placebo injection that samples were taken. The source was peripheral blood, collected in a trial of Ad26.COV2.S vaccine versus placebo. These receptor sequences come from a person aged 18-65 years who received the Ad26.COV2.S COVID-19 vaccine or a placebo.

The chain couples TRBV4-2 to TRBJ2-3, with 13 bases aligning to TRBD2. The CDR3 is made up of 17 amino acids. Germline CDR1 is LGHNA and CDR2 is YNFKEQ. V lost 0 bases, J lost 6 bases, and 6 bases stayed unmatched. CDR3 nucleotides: TGTGCCAGCAGCCAAGACCCCGGGACTAGCGGGATGGATACGCAGTATTTT. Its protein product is CASSQDPGTSGMDTQYF.

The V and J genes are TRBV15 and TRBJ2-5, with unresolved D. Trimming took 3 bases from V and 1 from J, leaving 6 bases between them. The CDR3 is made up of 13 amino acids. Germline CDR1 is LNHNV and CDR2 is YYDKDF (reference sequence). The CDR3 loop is CATSRTSQETQYF. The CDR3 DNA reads TGTGCCACCAGCAGGACGTCCCAAGAGACCCAGTACTTC.

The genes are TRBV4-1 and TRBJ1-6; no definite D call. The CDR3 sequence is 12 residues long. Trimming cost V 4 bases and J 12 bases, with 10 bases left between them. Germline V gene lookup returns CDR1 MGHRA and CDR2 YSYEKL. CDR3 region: CASSLVVGPLHF. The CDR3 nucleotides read TGCGCCAGCAGCCTAGTTGTAGGACCCCTCCACTTT.

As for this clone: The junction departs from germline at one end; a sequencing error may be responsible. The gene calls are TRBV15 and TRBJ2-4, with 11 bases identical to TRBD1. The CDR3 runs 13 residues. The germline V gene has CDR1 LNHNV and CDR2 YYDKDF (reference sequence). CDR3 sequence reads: CATSRDRGPSVSF. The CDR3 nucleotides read TGTGCCACCAGCAGGGACAGGGGGCCTTCTGTGTCCTTC.

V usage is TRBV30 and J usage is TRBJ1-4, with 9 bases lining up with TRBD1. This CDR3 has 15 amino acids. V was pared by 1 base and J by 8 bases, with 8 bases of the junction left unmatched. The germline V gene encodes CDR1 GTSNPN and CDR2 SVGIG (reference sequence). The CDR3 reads CAWSAGTGSAEKLFF. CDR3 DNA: TGTGCCTGGAGTGCCGGGACAGGGTCGGCGGAAAAACTGTTTTTT.

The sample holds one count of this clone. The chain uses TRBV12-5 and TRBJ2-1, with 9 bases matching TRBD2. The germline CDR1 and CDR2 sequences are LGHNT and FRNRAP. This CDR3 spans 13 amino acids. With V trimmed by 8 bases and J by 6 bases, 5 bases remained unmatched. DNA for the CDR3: TGTGCTAGTTCGGGTAGCGGGGGCAATGAGCAGTTCTTC. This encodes CASSGSGGNEQFF.

CDR3 in DNA: TGTGCCAGCAGCTTAAGACGGGTGAGCTCCTACGAGCAGTACTTC. This gives the protein CASSLRRVSSYEQYF. The genes are TRBV7-8 and TRBJ2-7; D call uncertain. Germline CDR1 reads SGHVS; CDR2 reads FQNEAQ. The germline V and J ends were trimmed by 2 bases and 0 bases, with 11 bases remaining between them. CDR3 size: 15 residues.

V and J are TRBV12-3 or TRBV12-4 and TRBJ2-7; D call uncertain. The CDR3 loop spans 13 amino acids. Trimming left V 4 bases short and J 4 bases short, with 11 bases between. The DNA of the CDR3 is TGTGCCAGCAGTTATGAGGAGACTTACGAGCAGTACGTC. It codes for CASSYEETYEQYV.

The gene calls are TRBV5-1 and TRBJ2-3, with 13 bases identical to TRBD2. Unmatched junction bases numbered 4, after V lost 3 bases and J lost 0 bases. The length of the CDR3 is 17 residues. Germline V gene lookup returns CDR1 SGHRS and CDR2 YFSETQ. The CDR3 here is CASSSGLAGRSTDTQYF. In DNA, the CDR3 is TGCGCCAGCAGCTCGGGACTAGCGGGGCGTAGCACAGATACGCAGTATTTT.

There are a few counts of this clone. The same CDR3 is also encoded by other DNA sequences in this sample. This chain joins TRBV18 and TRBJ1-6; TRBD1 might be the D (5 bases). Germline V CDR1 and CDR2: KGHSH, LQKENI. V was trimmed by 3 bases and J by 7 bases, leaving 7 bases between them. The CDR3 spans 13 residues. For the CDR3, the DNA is TGTGCCAGCTCACCGGGGACCAATTCACCCCTCCACTTT. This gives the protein CASSPGTNSPLHF. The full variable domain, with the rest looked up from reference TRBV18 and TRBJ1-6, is NAGVMQNPRHLVRRRGQEARLRCSPMKGHSHVYWYRQLPEEGLKFMVYLQKENIIDESGMPKERFSAEFPKEGPSILRIQQVVRGDSAAYFCASSPGTNSPLHFGNGTRLTVT.

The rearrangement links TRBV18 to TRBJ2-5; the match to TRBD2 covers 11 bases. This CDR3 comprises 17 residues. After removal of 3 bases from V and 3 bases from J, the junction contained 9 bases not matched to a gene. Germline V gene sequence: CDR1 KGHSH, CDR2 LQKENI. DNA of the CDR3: TGTGCCAGCTCACCGCTTACTAGCGGGGGACTAAAAGAGACCCAGTACTTC. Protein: CASSPLTSGGLKETQYF.

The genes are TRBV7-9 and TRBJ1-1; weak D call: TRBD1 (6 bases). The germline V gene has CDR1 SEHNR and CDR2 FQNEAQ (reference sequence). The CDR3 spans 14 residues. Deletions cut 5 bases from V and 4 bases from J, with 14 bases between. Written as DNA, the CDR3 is TGTGCCAGCAGCACGCTGAGACAGGTCACTGAAGCTTTCTTT. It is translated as CASSTLRQVTEAFF.

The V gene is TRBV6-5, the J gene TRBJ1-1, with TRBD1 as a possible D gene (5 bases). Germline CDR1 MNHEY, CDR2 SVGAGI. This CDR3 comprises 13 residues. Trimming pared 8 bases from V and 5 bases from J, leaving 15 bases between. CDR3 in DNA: TGTGCCAGCTGGCAGAGGGGCAATACTGAAGCTTTCTTT. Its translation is CASWQRGNTEAFF.

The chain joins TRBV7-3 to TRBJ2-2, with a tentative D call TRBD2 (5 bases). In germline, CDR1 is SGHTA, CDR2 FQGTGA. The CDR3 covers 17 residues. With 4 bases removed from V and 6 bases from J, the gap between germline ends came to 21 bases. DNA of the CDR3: TGTGCCAGCAGCTCCTACCGGGGAGAGTTTAAGGCCGGGGAGCTGTTTTTT. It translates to CASSSYRGEFKAGELFF. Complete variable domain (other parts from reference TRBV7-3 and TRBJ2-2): GAGVSQTPSNKVTEKGKYVELRCDPISGHTALYWYRQSLGQGPEFLIYFQGTGAADDSGLPNDRFFAVRPEGSVSTLKIQRTERGDSAVYLCASSSYRGEFKAGELFFGEGSRLTVL.

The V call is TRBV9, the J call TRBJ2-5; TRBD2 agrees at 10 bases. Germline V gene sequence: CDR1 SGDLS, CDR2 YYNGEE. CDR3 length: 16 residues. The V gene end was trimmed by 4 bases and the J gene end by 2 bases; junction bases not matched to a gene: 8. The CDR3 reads CASSSRGLAVQETQYF. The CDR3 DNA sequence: TGTGCCAGCAGCTCCAGAGGACTAGCGGTACAAGAGACCCAGTACTTC.

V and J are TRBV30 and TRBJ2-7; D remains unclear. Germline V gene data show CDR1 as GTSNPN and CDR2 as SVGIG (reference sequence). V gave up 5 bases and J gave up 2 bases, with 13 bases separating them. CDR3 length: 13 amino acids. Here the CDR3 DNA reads TGTGCCTGGGGCGGCGGCAACCCCTACGAGCAGTACTTC. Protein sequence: CAWGGGNPYEQYF.

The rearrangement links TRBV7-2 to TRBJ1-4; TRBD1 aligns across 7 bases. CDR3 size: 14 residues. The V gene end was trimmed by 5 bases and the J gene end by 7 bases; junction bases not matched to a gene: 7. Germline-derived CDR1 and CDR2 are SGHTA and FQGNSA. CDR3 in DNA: TGTGCCAGCAGCCTCAGACAGGGTGTTGAAAAACTGTTTTTT. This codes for CASSLRQGVEKLFF. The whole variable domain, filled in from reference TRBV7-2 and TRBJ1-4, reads GAGVSQSPSNKVTEKGKDVELRCDPISGHTALYWYRQSLGQGLEFLIYFQGNSAPDKSGLPSDRFSAERTGGSVSTLTIQRTQQEDSAVYLCASSLRQGVEKLFFGSGTQLSVL.

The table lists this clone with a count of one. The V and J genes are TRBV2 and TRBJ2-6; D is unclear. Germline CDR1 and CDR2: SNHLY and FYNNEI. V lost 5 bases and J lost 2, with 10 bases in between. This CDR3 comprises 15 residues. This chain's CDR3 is CASSIGFAGANVLTF. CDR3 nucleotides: TGTGCCAGCAGTATAGGGTTCGCTGGGGCCAACGTCCTGACTTTC.

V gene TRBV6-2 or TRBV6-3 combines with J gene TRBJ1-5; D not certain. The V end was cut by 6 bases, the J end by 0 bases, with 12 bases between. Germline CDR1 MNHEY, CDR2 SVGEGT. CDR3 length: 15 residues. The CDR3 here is CASSHSSSSNQPQHF. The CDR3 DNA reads TGTGCCAGCAGCCACTCGAGTTCTAGCAATCAGCCCCAGCATTTT.

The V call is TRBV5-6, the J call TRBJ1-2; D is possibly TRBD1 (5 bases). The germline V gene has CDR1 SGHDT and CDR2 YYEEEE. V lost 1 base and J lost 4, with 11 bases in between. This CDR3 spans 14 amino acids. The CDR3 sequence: CASSLRGGSYGYTF. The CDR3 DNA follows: TGTGCCAGCAGCTTGAGGGGAGGCAGCTATGGCTACACCTTC. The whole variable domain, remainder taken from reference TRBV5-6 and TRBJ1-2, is DAGVTQSPTHLIKTRGQQVTLRCSPKSGHDTVSWYQQALGQGPQFIFQYYEEEERQRGNFPDRFSGHQFPNYSSELNVNALLLGDSALYLCASSLRGGSYGYTFGSGTRLTVV.

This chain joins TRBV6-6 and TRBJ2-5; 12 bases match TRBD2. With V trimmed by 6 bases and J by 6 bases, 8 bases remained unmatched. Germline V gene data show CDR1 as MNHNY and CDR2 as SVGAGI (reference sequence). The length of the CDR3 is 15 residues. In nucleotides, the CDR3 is TGTGCCAGCAGACCCCTAGCGGGGGGGCCGCAGACCCAGTACTTC. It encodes CASRPLAGGPQTQYF.

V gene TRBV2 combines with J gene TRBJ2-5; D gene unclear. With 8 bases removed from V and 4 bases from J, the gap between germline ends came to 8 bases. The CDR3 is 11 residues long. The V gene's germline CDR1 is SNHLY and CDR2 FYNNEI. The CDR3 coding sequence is TGTGCCAGCTCGGTGGGAGAGACCCAGTACTTC. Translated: CASSVGETQYF.